This T cell receptor beta chain derives from a study of blood T cells in healthy people across ages. Trimming left V 2 bases short and J 3 bases short, with 23 bases between. Germline values: CDR1 SGHRS, CDR2 YFSETQ. This CDR3 has 18 amino acids. This clonotype was seen a few times. Through a sample-barcoded 5' primer and a J-beta primer mix, a second PCR was run for roughly 6 to 12 cycles. TCRdb redid the calling of the 5' RACE reads with MiXCR, one entry per CDR3 protein. The profile shows around 780,000 distinct CDR3 sequences, 20% to 30% of them singletons. These data were also filed under a second study, of T cells of mothers and their children. That report adds: Mother-child pairs who were related displayed a slightly higher overlap than unrelated pairs, a difference that was non-significant.

The genes are TRBV5-1 and TRBJ1-1; perhaps TRBD1 as D (6 bases). This TCR was recovered from a boy younger than 18 in good health. Specimen: blood. CDR3 loop: CASSLPKQGYMVDTEAFF. CDR3 nucleotides: TGCGCCAGCAGCTTACCAAAACAGGGCTACATGGTTGACACTGAAGCTTTCTTT.